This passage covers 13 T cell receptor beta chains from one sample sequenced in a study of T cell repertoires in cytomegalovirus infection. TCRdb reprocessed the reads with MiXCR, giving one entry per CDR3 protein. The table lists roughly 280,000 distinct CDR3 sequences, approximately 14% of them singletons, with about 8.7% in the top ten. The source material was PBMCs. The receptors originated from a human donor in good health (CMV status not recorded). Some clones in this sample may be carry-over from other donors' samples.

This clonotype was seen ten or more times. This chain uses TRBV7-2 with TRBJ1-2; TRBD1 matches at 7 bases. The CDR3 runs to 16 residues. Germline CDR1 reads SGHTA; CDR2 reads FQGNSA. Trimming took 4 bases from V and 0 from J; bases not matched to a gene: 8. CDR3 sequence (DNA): TGTGCCAGCAGCTCAGGGTTGGACAGGCCTAACTATGGCTACACCTTC. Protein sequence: CASSSGLDRPNYGYTF.

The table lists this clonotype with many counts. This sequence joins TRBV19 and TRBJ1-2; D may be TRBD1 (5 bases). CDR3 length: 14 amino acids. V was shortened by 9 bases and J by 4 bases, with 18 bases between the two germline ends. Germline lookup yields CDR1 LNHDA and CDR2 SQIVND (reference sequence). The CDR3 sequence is CASDRDPTGYGYTF. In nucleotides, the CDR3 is TGTGCCAGCGATAGGGACCCAACGGGCTATGGCTACACCTTC.

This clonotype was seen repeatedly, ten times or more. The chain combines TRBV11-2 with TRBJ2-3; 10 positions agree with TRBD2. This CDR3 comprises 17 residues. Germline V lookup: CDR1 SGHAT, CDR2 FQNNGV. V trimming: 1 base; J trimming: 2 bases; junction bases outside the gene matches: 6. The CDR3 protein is CASSLAASGGYTDTQYF. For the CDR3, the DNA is TGTGCCAGCAGCTTAGCGGCTAGCGGGGGATACACAGATACGCAGTATTTT.

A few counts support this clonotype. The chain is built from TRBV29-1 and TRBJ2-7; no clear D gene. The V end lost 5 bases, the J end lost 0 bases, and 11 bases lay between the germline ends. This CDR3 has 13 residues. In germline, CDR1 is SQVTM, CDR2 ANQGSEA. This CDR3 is CSVREASSYEQYF. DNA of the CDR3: TGCAGCGTTAGGGAAGCAAGCTCCTACGAGCAGTACTTC.

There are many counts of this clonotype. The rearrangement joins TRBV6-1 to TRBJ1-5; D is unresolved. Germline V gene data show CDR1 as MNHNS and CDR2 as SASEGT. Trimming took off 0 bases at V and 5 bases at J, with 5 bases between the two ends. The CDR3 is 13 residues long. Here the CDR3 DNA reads TGTGCCAGCAGTGAAGCGCGGTATCAGCCCCAGCATTTT. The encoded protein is CASSEARYQPQHF.

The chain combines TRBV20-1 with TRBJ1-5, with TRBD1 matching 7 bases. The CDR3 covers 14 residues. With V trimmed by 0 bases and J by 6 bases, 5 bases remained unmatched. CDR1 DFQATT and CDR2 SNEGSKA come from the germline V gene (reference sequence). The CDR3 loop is CSARDHRGSQPQHF. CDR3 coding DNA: TGCAGTGCTAGAGATCACAGGGGATCTCAGCCCCAGCATTTT.

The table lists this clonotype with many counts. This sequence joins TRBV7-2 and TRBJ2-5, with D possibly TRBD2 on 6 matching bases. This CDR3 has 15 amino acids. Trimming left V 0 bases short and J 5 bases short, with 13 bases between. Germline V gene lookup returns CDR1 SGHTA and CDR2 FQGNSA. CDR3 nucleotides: TGTGCCAGCAGCTTAGCGGCCACTAGCTTCGAGACCCAGTACTTC. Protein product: CASSLAATSFETQYF.

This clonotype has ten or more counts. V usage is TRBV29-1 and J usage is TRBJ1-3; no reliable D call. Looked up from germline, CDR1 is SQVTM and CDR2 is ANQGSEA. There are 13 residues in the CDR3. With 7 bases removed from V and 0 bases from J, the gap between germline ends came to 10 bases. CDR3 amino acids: CSASLTSGNTIYF. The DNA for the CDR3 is TGCAGCGCCTCGCTTACCTCTGGAAACACCATATATTTT.

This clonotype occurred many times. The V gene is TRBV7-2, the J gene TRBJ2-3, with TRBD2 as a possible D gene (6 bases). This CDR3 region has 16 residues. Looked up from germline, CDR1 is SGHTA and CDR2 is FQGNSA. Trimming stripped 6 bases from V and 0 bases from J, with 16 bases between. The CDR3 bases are TGTGCCAGCAGTTTCCAAGCGGGCCTTAGCACAGATACGCAGTATTTT. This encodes CASSFQAGLSTDTQYF. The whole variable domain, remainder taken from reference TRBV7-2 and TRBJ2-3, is GAGVSQSPSNKVTEKGKDVELRCDPISGHTALYWYRQSLGQGLEFLIYFQGNSAPDKSGLPSDRFSAERTGGSVSTLTIQRTQQEDSAVYLCASSFQAGLSTDTQYFGPGTRLTVL.

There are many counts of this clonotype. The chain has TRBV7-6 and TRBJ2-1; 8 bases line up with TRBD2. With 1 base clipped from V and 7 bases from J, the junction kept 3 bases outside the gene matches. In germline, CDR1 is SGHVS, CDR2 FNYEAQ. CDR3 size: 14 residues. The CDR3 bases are TGTGCCAGCAGCTTAGACGGGACTAGGAATGAGCAGTTCTTC. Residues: CASSLDGTRNEQFF.

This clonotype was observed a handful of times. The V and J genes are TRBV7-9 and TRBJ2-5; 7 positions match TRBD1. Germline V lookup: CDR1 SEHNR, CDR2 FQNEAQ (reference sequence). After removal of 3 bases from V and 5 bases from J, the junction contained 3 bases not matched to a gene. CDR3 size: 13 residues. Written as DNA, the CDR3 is TGTGCCAGCAGCTTCGACAGGGCTGAGACCCAGTACTTC. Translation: CASSFDRAETQYF.

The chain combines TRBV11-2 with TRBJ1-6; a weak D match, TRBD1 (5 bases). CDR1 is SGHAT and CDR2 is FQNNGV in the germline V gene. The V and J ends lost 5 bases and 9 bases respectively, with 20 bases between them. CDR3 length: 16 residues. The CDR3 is CASSPRGSFGGSPLHF. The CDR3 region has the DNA TGTGCCAGCAGCCCCCGGGGCAGCTTTGGGGGTTCACCCCTCCACTTT. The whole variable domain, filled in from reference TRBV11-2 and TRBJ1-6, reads EAGVAQSPRYKIIEKRQSVAFWCNPISGHATLYWYQQILGQGPKLLIQFQNNGVVDDSQLPKDRFSAERLKGVDSTLKIQPAKLEDSAVYLCASSPRGSFGGSPLHFGNGTRLTVT.

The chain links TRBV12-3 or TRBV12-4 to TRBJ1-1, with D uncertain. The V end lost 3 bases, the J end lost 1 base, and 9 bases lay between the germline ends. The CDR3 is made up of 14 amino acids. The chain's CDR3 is CASSFGQRNTEAFF. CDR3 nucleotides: TGTGCCAGCAGTTTTGGCCAGCGGAACACTGAAGCTTTCTTT.